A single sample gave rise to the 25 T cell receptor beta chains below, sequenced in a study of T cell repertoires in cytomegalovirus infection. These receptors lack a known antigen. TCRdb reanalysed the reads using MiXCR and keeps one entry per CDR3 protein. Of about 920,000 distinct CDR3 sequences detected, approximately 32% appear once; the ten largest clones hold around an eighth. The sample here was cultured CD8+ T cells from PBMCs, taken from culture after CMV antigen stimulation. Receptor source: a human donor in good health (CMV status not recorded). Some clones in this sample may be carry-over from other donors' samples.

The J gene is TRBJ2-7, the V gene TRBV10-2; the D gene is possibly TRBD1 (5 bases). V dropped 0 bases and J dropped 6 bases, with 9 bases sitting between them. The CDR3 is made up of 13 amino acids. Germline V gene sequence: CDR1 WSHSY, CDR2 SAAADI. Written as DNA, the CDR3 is TGCGCCAGCAGTGAGTCGCCAGGGCGCGAGCAGTACGTC. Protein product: CASSESPGREQYV.

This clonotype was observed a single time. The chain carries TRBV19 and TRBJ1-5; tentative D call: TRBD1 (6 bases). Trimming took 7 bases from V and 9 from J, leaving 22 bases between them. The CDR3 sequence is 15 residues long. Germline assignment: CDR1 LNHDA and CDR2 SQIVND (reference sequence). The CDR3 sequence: CASNTEPGDLRPQHF. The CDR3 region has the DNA TGTGCCAGTAATACAGAGCCAGGGGACCTAAGGCCCCAGCATTTT.

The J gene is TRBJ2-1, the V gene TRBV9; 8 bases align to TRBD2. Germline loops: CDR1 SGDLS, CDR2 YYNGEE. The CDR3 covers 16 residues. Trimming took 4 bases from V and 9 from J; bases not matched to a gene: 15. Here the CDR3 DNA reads TGTGCCAGCAGCCACCGAGTAGGAGCGGGGGAGCGTGAGCAGTTCTTC. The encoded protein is CASSHRVGAGEREQFF.

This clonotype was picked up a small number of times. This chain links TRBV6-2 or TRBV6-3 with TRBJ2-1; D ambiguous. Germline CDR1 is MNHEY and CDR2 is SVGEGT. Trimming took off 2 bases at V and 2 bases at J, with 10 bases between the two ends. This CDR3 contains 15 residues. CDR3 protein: CASSYGWSTYNEQFF. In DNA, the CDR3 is TGTGCCAGCAGTTACGGTTGGAGCACCTACAATGAGCAGTTCTTC.

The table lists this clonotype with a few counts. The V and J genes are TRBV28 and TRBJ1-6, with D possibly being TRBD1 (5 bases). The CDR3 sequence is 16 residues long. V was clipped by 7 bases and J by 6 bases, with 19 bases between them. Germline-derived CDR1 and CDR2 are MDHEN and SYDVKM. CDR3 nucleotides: TGTGCCAGCAATCGAGATCCAGGGCCTATTAATTCACCCCTCCACTTT. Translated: CASNRDPGPINSPLHF.

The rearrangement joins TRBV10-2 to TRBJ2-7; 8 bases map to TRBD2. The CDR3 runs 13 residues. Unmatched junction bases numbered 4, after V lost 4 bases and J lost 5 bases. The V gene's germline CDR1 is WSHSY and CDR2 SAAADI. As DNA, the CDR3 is TGCGCCAGCAGTGTACGCGGGGGGAACGAGCAGTACGTC. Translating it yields CASSVRGGNEQYV.

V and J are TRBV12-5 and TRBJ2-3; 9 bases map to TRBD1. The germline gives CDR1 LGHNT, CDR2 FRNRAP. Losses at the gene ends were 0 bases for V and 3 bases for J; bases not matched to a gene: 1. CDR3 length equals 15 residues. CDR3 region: CASGLVGQGTDTQYF. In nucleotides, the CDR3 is TGTGCTAGTGGTTTGGTCGGACAGGGGACAGATACGCAGTATTTT.

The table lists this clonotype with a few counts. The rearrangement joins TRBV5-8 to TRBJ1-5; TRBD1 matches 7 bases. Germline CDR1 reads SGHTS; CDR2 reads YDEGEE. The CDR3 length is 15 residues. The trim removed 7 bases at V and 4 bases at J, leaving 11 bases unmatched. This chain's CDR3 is CASRRTGRGNQPQHF. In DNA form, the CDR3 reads TGTGCCAGCCGCCGGACAGGACGCGGGAATCAGCCCCAGCATTTT.

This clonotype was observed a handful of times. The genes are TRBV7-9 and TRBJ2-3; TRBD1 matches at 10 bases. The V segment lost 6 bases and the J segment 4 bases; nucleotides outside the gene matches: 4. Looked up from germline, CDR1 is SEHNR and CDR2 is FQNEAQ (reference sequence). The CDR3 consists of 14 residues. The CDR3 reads CASSWTGGSDTQYF. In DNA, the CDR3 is TGTGCCAGCAGTTGGACAGGGGGGTCAGATACGCAGTATTTT. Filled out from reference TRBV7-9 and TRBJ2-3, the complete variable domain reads DTGVSQNPRHKITKRGQNVTFRCDPISEHNRLYWYRQTLGQGPEFLTYFQNEAQLEKSRLLSDRFSAERPKGSFSTLEIQRTEQGDSAMYLCASSWTGGSDTQYFGPGTRLTVL.

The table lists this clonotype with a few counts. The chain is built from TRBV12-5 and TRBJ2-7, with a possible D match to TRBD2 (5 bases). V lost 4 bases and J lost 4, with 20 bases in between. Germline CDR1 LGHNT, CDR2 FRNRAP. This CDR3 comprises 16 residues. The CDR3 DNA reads TGTGCTAGTGGTTCTCCACCGGCGAGGGCCCGATACGAGCAGTACGTC. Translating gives CASGSPPARARYEQYV.

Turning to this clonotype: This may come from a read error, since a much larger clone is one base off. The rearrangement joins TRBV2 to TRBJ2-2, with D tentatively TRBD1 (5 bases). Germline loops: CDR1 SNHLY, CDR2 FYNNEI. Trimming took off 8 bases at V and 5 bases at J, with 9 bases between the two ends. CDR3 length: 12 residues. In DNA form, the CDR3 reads TGTGCCAGCGTAGGGGAAACCGGGGAGCTGTTTTTT. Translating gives CASVGETGELFF.

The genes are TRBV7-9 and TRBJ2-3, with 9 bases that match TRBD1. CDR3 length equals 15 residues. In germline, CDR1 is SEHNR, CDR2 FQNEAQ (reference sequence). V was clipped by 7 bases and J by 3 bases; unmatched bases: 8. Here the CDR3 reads CASNDRGERTDTQYF. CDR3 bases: TGTGCCAGCAACGACAGGGGGGAAAGGACAGATACGCAGTATTTT.

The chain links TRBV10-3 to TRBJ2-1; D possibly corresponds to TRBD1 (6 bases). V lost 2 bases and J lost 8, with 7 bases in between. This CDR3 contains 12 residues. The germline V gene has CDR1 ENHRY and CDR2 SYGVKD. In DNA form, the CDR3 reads TGTGCCATCAGTGAGGAGGGGGATGAGCAGTTCTTC. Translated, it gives CAISEEGDEQFF.

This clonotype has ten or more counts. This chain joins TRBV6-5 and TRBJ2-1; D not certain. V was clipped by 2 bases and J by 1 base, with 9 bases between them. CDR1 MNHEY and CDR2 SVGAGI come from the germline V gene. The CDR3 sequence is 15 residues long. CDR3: CASSYDGESYNEQFF. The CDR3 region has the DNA TGTGCCAGCAGTTACGATGGGGAATCCTACAATGAGCAGTTCTTC.

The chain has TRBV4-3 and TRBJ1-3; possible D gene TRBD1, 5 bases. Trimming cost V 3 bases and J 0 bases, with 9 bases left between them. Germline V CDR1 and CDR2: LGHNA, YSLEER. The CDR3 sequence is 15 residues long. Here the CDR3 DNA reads TGCGCCAGCAGCCATGACAGAATCTCTGGAAACACCATATATTTT. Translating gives CASSHDRISGNTIYF.

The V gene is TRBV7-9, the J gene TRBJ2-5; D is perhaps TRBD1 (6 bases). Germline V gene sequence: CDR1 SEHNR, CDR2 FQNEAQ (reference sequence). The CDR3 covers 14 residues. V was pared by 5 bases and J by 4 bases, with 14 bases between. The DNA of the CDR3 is TGTGCCAGCAGCACCGGGACACCCCCAGAGACCCAGTACTTC. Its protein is CASSTGTPPETQYF.

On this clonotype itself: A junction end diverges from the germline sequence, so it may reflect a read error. CDR3 DNA sequence: TGTGTCAGTAGTATAGATTGGTGGTCACCCCGATCCGTTGAAGCTTTCTTT. Protein sequence: CVSSIDWWSPRSVEAFF. The V and J genes are TRBV19 and TRBJ1-1; D gene unclear. The CDR3 length is 17 residues. CDR1 is LNHDA and CDR2 is SQIVND in the germline V gene (reference sequence).

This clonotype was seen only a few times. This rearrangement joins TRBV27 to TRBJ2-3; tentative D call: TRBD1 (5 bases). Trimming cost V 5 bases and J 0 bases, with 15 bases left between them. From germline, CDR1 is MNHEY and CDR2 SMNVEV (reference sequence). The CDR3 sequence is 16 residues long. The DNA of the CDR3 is TGTGCCAGCAGTGTCGACAGTCCCACTAGCACAGATACGCAGTATTTT. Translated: CASSVDSPTSTDTQYF.

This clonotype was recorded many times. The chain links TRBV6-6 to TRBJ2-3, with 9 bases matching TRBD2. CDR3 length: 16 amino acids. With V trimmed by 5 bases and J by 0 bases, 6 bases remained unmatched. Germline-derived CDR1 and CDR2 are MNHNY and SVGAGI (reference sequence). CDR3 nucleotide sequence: TGTGCCAGCAGTCCTGCGGGGGGGGAAAGCACAGATACGCAGTATTTT. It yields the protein CASSPAGGESTDTQYF.

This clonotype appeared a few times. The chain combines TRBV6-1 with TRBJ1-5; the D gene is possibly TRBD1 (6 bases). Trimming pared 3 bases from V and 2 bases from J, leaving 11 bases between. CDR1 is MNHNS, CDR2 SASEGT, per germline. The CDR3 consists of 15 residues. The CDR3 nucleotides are TGTGCCAGCAGTGAGAACAACAGGGGCAATCAGCCCCAGCATTTT. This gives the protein CASSENNRGNQPQHF.

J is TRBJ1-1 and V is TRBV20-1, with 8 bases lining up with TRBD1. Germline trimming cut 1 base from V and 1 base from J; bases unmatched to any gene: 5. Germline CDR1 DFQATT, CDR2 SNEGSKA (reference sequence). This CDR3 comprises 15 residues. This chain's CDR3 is CSARASGTGNTEAFF. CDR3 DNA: TGCAGTGCTAGAGCCTCCGGGACAGGGAACACTGAAGCTTTCTTT.

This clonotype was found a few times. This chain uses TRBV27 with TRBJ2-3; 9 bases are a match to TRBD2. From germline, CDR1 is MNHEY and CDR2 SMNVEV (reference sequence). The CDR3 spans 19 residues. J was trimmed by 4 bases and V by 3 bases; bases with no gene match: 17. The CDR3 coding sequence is TGTGCCAGCAGTTTGCTCTCCCCAGCGGGGGGCGGGGTTGCAGATACGCAGTATTTT. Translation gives CASSLLSPAGGGVADTQYF.

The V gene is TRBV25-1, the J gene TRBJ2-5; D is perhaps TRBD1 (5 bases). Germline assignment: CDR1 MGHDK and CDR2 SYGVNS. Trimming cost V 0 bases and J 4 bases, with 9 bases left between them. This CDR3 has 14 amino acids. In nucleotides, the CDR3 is TGTGCCAGCAGTGAATACAGGGTGAGAGAGACCCAGTACTTC. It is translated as CASSEYRVRETQYF.

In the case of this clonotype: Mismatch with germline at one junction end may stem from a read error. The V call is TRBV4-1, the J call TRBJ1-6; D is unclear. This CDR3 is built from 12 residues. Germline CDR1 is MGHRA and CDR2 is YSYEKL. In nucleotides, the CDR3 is TGCACCAGCAGCCCCAGTGTAGGGCTTCTCCACTTT. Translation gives CTSSPSVGLLHF.

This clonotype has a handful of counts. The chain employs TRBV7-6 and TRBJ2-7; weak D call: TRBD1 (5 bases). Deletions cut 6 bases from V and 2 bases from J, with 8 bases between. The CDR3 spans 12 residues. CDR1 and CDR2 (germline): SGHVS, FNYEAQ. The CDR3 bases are TGTGCCAGCAGGGGGCCAACCTACGAGCAGTACGTC. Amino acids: CASRGPTYEQYV.